Reported below is one TCR beta chain. Clones were read by immunoSEQ multiplex PCR, and TCRdb kept only the in-frame ones, dropping some. The sample contains a few hundred thousand clones, 90% of which appear only once. The record originates from a study of blood T cell repertoires in COVID-19. Study overall: Acute and convalescent COVID-19 specimens originated in the United States, Italy and Spain.

Clinical history reported by participants formed the basis on which cohorts were assigned. Cohort 3 donors were reported recovered after two negative PCRs, clearance, or symptom resolution. V was cut by 5 bases and J by 4 bases, with 12 bases left in between. The CDR3 loop spans 13 amino acids. The germline CDR1 and CDR2 sequences are SGHAT and FQNNGV. The chain employs TRBV11-2 and TRBJ2-7, with TRBD2 as a possible D gene (5 bases). The sequencing input was PBMCs or T cells enriched from blood (not recorded which). This TCR was sampled from a man younger than 30 who had recovered from COVID-19. The CDR3 nucleotides are TGTGCCAGCAGCCCAAGCGGAAGATACGAGCAGTACTTC. It is translated as CASSPSGRYEQYF.